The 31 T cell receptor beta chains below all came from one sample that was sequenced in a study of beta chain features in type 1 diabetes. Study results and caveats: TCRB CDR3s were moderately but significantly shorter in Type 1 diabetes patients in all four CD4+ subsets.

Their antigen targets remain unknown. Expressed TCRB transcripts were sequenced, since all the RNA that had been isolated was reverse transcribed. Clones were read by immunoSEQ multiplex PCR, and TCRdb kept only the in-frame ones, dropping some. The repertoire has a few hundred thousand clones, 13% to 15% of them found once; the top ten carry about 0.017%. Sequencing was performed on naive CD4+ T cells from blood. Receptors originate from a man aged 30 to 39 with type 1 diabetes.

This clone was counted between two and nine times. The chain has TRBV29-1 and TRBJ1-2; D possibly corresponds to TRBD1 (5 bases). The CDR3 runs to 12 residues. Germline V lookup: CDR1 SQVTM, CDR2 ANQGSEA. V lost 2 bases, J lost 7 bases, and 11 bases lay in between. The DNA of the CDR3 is TGCAGCGTTGAAAAGGGGTTAGGTGGCTACACCTTC. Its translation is CSVEKGLGGYTF.

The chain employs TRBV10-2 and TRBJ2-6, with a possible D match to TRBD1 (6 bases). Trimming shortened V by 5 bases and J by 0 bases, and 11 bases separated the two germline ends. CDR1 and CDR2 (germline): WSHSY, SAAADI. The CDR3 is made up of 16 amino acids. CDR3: CASSPGQLSGANVLTF. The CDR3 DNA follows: TGCGCCAGCAGTCCGGGACAACTCTCTGGGGCCAACGTCCTGACTTTC.

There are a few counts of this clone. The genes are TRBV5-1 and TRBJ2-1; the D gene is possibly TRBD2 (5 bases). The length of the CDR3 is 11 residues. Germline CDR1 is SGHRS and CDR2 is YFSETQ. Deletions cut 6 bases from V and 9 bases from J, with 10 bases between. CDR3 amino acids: CASTSEGEQFF. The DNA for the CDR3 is TGCGCCAGCACCTCCGAGGGTGAGCAGTTCTTC.

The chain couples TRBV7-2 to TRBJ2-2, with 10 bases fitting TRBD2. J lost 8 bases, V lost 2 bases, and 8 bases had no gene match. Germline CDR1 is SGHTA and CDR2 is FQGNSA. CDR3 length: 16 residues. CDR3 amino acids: CASSLRASGSSGELFF. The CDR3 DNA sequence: TGTGCCAGCAGCTTAAGGGCTAGCGGGAGTAGTGGGGAGCTGTTTTTT.

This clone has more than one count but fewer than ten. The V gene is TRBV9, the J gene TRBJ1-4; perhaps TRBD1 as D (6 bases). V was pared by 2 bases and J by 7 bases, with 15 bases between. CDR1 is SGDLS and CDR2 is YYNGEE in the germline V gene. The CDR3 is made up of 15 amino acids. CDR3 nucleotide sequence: TGTGCCAGCAGCGTCTCGAACAGGGCCGGTGAAAAACTGTTTTTT. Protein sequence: CASSVSNRAGEKLFF.

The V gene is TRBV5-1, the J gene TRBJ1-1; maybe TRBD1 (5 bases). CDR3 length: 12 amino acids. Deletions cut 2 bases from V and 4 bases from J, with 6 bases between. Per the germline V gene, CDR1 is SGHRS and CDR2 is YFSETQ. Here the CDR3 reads CASSFQGTEAFF. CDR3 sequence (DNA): TGCGCCAGCAGCTTCCAGGGCACTGAAGCTTTCTTT.

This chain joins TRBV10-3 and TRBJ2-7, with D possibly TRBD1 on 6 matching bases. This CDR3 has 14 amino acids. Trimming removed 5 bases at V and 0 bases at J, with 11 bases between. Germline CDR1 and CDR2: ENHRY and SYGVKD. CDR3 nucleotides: TGTGCCATCAGTATTCAGGGGCCCTCCTACGAGCAGTACTTC. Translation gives CAISIQGPSYEQYF.

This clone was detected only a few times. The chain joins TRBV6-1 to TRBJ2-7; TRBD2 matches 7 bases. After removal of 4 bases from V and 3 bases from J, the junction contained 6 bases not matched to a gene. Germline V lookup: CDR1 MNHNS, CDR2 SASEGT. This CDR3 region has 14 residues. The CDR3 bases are TGTGCCAGCAGTGTGACTAGCCGAAACTACGAGCAGTACTTC. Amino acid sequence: CASSVTSRNYEQYF.

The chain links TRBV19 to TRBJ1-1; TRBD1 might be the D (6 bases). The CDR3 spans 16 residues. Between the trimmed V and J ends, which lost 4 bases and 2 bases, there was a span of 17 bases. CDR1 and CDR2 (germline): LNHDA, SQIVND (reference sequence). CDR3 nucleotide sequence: TGTGCCAGTAGTACCGGACAGCTCTCCGGAAACACTGAAGCTTTCTTT. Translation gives CASSTGQLSGNTEAFF. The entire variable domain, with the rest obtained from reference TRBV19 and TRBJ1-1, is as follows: DGGITQSPKYLFRKEGQNVTLSCEQNLNHDAMYWYRQDPGQGLRLIYYSQIVNDFQKGDIAEGYSVSREKKESFPLTVTSAQKNPTAFYLCASSTGQLSGNTEAFFGQGTRLTVV.

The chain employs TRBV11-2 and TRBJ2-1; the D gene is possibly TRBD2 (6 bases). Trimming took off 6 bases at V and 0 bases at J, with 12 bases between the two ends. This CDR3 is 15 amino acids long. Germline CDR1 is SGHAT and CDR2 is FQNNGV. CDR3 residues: CASSRAGSSYNEQFF. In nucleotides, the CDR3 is TGTGCCAGCAGTAGGGCCGGGAGCTCCTACAATGAGCAGTTCTTC.

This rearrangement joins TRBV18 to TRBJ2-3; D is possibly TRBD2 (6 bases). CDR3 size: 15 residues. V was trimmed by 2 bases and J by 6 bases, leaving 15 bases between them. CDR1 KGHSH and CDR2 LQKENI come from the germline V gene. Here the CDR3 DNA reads TGTGCCAGCTCACCAGGCGGGGCCCTGCGGGATACGCAGTATTTT. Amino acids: CASSPGGALRDTQYF.

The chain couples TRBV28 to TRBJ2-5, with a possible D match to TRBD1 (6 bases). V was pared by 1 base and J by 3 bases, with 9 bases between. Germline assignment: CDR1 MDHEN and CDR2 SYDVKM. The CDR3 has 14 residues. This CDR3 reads CASSLLGTKETQYF. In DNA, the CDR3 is TGTGCCAGCAGTTTATTAGGGACAAAAGAGACCCAGTACTTC.

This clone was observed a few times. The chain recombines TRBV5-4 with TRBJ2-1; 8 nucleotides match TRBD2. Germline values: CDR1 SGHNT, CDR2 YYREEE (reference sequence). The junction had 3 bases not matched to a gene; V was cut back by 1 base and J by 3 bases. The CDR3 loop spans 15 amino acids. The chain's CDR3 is CASSLTSGDYNEQFF. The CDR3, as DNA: TGTGCCAGCAGCTTGACTAGCGGTGACTACAATGAGCAGTTCTTC.

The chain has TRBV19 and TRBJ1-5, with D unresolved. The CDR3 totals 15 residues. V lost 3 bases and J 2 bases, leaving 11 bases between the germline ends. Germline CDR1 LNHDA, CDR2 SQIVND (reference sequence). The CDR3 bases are TGTGCCAGTAGTATTGGGAGGGCTGGCAATCAGCCCCAGCATTTT. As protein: CASSIGRAGNQPQHF. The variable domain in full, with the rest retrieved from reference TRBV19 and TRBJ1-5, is DGGITQSPKYLFRKEGQNVTLSCEQNLNHDAMYWYRQDPGQGLRLIYYSQIVNDFQKGDIAEGYSVSREKKESFPLTVTSAQKNPTAFYLCASSIGRAGNQPQHFGDGTRLSIL.

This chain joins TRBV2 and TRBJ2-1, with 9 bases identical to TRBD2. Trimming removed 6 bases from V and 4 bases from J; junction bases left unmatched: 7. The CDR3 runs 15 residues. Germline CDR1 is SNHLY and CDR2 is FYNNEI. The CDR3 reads CASSPLAGNYNEQFF. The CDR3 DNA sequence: TGTGCCAGCAGCCCTCTAGCGGGGAATTACAATGAGCAGTTCTTC.

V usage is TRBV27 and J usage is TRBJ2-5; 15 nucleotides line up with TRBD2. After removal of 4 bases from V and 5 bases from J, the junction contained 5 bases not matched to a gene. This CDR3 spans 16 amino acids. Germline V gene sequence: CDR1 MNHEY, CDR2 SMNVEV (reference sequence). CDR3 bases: TGTGCCAGCAGTTCGGGACTAGCGGGAGGTACGGAGACCCAGTACTTC. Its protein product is CASSSGLAGGTETQYF.

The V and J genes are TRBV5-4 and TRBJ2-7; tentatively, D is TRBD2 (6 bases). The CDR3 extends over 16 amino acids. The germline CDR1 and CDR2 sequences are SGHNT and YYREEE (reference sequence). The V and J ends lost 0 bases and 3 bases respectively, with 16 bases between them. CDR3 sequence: CASSLGGAGTSYEQYF. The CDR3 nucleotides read TGTGCCAGCAGCTTGGGAGGGGCGGGAACAAGCTACGAGCAGTACTTC.

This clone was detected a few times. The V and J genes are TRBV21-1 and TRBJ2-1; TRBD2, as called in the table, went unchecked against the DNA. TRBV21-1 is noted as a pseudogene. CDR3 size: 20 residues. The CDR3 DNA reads TGTGCCAGCAGCCCCCTTACTAGCGGGAGGGCCTCTTCCAAAAACAATGAGCAGTTCTTC. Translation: CASSPLTSGRASSKNNEQFF.

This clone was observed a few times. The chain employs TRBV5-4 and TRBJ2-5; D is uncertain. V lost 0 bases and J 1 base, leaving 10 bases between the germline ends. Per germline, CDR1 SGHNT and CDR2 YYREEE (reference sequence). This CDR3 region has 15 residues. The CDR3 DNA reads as TGTGCCAGCAGCTTGGGCCAAGCTCCCCAAGAGACCCAGTACTTC. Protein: CASSLGQAPQETQYF. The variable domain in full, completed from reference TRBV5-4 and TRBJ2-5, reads ETGVTQSPTHLIKTRGQQVTLRCSSQSGHNTVSWYQQALGQGPQFIFQYYREEENGRGNFPPRFSGLQFPNYSSELNVNALELDDSALYLCASSLGQAPQETQYFGPGTRLLVL.

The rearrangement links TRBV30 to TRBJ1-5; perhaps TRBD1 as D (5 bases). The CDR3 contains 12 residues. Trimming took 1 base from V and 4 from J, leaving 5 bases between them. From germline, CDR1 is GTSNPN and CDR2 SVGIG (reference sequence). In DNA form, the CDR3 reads TGTGCCTGGAGTGGACAGAATCAGCCCCAGCATTTT. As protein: CAWSGQNQPQHF.

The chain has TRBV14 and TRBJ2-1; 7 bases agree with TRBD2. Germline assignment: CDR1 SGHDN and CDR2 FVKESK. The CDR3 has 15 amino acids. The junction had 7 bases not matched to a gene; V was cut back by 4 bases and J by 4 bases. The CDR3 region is CASSLSGWAYNEQFF. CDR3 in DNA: TGTGCCAGCAGCCTTAGCGGGTGGGCATACAATGAGCAGTTCTTC. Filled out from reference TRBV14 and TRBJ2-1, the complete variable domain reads EAGVTQFPSHSVIEKGQTVTLRCDPISGHDNLYWYRRVMGKEIKFLLHFVKESKQDESGMPNNRFLAERTGGTYSTLKVQPAELEDSGVYFCASSLSGWAYNEQFFGPGTRLTVL.

DNA for the CDR3: TGTGCCATCAGTGAGAGCCAAGCGGAAGCTTTCTTT. Translated, it gives CAISESQAEAFF. The rearrangement joins TRBV10-3 to TRBJ1-1, with D uncertain. V shed 2 bases and J shed 8 bases, with 9 bases lying between them. The length of the CDR3 is 12 residues. Looked up from germline, CDR1 is ENHRY and CDR2 is SYGVKD.

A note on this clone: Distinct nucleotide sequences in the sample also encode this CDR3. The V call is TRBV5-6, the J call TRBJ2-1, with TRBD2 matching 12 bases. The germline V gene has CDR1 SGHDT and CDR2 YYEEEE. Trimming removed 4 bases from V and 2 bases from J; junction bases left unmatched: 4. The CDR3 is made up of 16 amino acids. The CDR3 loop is CASSLGLAGTYNEQFF. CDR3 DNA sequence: TGTGCCAGCAGCCTGGGACTAGCGGGCACCTACAATGAGCAGTTCTTC.

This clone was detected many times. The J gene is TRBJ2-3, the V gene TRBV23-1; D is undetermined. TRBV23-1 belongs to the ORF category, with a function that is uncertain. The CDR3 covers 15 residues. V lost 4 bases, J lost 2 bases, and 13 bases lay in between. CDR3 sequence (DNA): TGCGCCAGCAGTCGCGGCTTGCCCGTCACAGATACGCAGTATTTT. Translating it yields CASSRGLPVTDTQYF.

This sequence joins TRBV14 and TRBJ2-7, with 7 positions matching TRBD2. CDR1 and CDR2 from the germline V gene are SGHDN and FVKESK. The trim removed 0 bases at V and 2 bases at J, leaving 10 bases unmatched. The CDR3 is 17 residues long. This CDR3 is CASSQDSGGGSTYEQYF. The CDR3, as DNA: TGTGCCAGCAGCCAAGATAGTGGCGGGGGATCAACCTACGAGCAGTACTTC.

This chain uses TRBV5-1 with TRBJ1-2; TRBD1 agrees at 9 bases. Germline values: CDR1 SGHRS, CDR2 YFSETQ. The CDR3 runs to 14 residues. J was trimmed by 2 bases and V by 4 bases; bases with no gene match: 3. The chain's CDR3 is CASSIQGANYGYTF. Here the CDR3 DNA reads TGCGCCAGCAGCATACAGGGGGCGAACTATGGCTACACCTTC.

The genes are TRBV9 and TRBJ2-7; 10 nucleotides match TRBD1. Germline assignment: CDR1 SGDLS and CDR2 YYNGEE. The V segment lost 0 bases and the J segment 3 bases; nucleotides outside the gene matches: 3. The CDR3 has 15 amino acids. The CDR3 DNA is TGTGCCAGCAGCGTAGGAGGGGACAGGGGCTACGAGCAGTACTTC. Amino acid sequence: CASSVGGDRGYEQYF.

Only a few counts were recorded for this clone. The CDR3 DNA reads TGTGCCAGCAGCCCTGGGGGAGGTGGGGGGCAGTTCTTC. It yields the protein CASSPGGGGGQFF. The chain joins TRBV5-5 to TRBJ2-1, with D possibly matching TRBD2 (6 bases). The V and J ends lost 4 bases and 12 bases respectively, with 17 bases between them. CDR1 and CDR2 from the germline V gene are SGHKS and YYEKEE (reference sequence). The CDR3 consists of 13 residues. The full variable domain, in which reference TRBV5-5 and TRBJ2-1 provide the parts outside the CDR3, is DAGVTQSPTHLIKTRGQQVTLRCSPISGHKSVSWYQQVLGQGPQFIFQYYEKEERGRGNFPDRFSARQFPNYSSELNVNALLLGDSALYLCASSPGGGGGQFFGPGTRLTVL.

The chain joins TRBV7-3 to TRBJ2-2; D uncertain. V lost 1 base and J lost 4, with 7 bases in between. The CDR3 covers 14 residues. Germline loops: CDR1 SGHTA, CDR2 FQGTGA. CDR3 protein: CASSLSQVTGELFF. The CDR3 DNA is TGTGCCAGCAGCTTAAGCCAGGTCACCGGGGAGCTGTTTTTT.

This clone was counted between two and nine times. CDR3 in DNA: TGTGCCAGCAGCCCCGGGTCAGGGTACCAAGAGACCCAGTACTTC. This sequence encodes CASSPGSGYQETQYF. The chain combines TRBV7-9 with TRBJ2-5; D perhaps matches TRBD1 (5 bases). This CDR3 is built from 15 residues. The germline V gene has CDR1 SEHNR and CDR2 FQNEAQ (reference sequence). V was shortened by 5 bases and J by 0 bases, with 13 bases between the two germline ends.

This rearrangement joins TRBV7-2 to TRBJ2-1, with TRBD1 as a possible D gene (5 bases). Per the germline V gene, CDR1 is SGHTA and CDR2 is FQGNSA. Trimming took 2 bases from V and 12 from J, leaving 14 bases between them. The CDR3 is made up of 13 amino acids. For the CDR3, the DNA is TGTGCCAGCAGCTTATCAGGACAACAGTGGCAGTTCTTC. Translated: CASSLSGQQWQFF.